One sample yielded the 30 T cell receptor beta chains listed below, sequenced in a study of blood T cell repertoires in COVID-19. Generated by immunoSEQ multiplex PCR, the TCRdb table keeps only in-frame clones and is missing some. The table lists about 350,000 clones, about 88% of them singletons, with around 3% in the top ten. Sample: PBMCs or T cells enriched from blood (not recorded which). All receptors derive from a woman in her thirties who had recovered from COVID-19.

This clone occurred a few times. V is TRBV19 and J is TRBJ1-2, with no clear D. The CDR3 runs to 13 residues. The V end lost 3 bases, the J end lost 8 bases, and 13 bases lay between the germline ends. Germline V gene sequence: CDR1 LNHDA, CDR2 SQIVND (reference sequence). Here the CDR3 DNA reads TGTGCCAGTAGTATTGGTGGGAGTCGGGGCTACACCTTC. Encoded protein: CASSIGGSRGYTF.

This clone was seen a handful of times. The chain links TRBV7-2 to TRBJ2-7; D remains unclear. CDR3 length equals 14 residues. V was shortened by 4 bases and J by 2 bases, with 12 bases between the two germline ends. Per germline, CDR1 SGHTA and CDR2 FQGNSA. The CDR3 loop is CASSYRLFTYEQYF. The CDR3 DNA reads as TGTGCCAGCAGCTACCGACTTTTTACCTACGAGCAGTACTTC. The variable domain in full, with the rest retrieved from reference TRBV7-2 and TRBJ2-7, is GAGVSQSPSNKVTEKGKDVELRCDPISGHTALYWYRQSLGQGLEFLIYFQGNSAPDKSGLPSDRFSAERTGGSVSTLTIQRTQQEDSAVYLCASSYRLFTYEQYFGPGTRLTVT.

The CDR3 here is CASSFRTENYGYTF. The DNA of the CDR3 is TGTGCCAGCAGCTTTCGGACAGAGAACTATGGCTACACCTTC. The J gene is TRBJ1-2, the V gene TRBV7-2, with D possibly TRBD1 on 6 matching bases. Trimming stripped 3 bases from V and 2 bases from J, with 10 bases between. This CDR3 region has 14 residues. Germline-derived CDR1 and CDR2 are SGHTA and FQGNSA.

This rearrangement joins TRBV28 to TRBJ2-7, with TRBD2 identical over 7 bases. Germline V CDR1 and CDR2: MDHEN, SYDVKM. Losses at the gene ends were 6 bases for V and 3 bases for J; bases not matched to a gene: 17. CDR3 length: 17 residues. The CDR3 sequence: CASSPGMDPTGGYEQYF. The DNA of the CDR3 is TGTGCCAGCAGCCCCGGGATGGACCCTACGGGGGGCTACGAGCAGTACTTC.

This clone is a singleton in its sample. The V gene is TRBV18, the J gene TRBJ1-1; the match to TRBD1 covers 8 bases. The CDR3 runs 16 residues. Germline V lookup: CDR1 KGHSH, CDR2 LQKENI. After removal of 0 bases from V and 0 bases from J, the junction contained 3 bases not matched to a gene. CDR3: CASSPPTGAMNTEAFF. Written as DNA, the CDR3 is TGTGCCAGCTCACCACCGACAGGGGCGATGAACACTGAAGCTTTCTTT.

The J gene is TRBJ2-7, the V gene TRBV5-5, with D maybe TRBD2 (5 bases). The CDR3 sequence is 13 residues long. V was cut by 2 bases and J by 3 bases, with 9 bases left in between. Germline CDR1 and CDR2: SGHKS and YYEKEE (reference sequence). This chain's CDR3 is CASSFGGYYEQYF. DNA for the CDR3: TGTGCCAGCAGCTTTGGCGGGTACTACGAGCAGTACTTC.

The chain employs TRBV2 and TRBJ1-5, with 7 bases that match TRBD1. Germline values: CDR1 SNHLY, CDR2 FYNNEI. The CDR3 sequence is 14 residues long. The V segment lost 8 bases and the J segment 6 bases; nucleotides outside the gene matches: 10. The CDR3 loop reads CASGMTGKGQPQHF. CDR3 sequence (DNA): TGTGCCAGCGGGATGACAGGGAAAGGTCAGCCCCAGCATTTT.

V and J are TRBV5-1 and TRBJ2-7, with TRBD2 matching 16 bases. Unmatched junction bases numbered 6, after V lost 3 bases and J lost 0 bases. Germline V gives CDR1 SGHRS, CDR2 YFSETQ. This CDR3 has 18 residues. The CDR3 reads CASSYLGTSGRGSYEQYF. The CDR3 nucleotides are TGCGCCAGCAGCTATCTAGGGACTAGCGGGAGGGGCTCCTACGAGCAGTACTTC.

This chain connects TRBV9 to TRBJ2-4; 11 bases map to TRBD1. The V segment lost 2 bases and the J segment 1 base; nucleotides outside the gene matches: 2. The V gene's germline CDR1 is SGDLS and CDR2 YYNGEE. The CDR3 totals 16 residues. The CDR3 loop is CASSVGQGAAKNIQYF. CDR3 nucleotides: TGTGCCAGCAGCGTTGGACAGGGGGCGGCCAAAAACATTCAGTACTTC.

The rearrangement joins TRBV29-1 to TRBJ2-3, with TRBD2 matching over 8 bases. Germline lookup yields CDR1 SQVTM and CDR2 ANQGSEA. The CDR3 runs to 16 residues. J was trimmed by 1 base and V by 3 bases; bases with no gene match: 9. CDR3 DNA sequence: TGCAGCGTTGATGGCGGGAGGTTTGGGGGCACAGATACGCAGTATTTT. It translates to CSVDGGRFGGTDTQYF.

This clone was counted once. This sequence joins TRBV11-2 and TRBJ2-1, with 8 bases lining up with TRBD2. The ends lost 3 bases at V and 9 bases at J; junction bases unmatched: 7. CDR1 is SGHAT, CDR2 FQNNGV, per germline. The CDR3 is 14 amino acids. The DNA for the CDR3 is TGTGCCAGCAGCTTCGGGGGGGGAGTGCTTGAGCAGTTCTTC. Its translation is CASSFGGGVLEQFF. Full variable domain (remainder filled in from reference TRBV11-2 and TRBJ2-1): EAGVAQSPRYKIIEKRQSVAFWCNPISGHATLYWYQQILGQGPKLLIQFQNNGVVDDSQLPKDRFSAERLKGVDSTLKIQPAKLEDSAVYLCASSFGGGVLEQFFGPGTRLTVL.

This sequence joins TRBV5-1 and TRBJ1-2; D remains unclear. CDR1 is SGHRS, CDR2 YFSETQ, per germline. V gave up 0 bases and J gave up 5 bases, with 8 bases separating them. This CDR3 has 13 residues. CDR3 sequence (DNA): TGCGCCAGCAGCTTGGGGCAGCGGTATGGCTACACCTTC. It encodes CASSLGQRYGYTF.

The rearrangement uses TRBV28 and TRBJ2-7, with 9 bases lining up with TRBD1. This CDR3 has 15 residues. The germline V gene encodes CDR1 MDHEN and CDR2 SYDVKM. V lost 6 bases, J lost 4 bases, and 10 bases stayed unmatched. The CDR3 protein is CASRQLGQGIYEQYF. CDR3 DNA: TGTGCCAGCAGACAACTGGGACAGGGTATTTACGAGCAGTACTTC.

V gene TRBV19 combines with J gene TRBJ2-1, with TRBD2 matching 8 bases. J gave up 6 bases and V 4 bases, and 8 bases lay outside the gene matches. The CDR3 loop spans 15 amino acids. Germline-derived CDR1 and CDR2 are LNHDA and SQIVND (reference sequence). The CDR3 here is CASSTAGRAPNEQFF. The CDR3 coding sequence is TGTGCCAGTAGTACAGCCGGGAGGGCCCCCAATGAGCAGTTCTTC.

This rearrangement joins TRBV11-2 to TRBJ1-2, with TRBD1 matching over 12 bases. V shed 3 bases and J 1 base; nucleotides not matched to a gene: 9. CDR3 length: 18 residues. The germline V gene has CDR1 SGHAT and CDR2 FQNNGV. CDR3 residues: CASSFLRDRGRINYGYTF. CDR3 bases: TGTGCCAGCAGCTTTCTCCGGGACAGGGGGCGCATTAACTATGGCTACACCTTC.

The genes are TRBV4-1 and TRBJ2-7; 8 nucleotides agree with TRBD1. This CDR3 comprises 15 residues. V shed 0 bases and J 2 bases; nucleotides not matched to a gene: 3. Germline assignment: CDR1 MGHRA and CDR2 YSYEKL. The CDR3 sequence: CASSQETGAPYEQYF. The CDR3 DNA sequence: TGCGCCAGCAGCCAAGAGACAGGGGCCCCCTACGAGCAGTACTTC.

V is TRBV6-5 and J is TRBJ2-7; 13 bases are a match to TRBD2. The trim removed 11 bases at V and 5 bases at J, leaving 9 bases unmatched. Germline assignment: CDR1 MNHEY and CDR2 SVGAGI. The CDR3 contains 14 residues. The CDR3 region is CAASGLAGFDEQYF. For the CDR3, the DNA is TGTGCCGCTTCGGGACTAGCGGGATTTGACGAGCAGTACTTC.

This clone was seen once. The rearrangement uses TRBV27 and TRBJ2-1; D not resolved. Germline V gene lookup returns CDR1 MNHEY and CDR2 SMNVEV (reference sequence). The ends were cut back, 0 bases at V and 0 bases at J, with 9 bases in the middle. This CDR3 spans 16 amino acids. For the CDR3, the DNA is TGTGCCAGCAGTTTATCGCGGCAGAGCTCCTACAATGAGCAGTTCTTC. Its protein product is CASSLSRQSSYNEQFF.

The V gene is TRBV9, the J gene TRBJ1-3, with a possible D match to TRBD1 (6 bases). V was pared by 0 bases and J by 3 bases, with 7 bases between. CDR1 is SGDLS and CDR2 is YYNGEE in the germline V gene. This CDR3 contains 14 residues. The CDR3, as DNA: TGTGCCAGCAGCGTAGGGGACATTGGAAACACCATATATTTT. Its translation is CASSVGDIGNTIYF. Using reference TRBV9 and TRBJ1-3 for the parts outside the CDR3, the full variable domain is DSGVTQTPKHLITATGQRVTLRCSPRSGDLSVYWYQQSLDQGLQFLIQYYNGEERAKGNILERFSAQQFPDLHSELNLSSLELGDSALYFCASSVGDIGNTIYFGEGSWLTVV.

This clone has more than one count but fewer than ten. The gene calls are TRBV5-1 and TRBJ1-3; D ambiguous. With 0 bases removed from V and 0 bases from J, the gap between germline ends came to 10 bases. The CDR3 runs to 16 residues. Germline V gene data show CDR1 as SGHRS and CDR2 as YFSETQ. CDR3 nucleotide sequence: TGCGCCAGCAGCTTGGAGCGCAGCCTCTCTGGAAACACCATATATTTT. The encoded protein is CASSLERSLSGNTIYF.

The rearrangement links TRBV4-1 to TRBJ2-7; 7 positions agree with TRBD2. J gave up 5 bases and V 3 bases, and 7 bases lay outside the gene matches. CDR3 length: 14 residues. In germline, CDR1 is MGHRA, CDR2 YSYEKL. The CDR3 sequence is CASSQAGEWDEQYF. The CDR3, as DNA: TGCGCCAGCAGCCAGGCGGGGGAATGGGACGAGCAGTACTTC.

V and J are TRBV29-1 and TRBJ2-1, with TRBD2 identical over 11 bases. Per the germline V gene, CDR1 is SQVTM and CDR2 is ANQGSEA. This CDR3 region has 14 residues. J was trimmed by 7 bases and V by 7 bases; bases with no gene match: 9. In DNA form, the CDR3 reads TGCAGCGCCGTCCGGACTAGCGGGCTTAATGAGCAGTTCTTC. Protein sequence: CSAVRTSGLNEQFF.

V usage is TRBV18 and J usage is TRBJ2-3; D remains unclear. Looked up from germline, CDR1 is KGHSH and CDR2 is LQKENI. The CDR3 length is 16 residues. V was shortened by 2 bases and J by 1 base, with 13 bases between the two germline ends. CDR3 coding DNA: TGTGCCAGCTCACCAGAGAGGAGCGTCGGCACAGATACGCAGTATTTT. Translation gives CASSPERSVGTDTQYF.

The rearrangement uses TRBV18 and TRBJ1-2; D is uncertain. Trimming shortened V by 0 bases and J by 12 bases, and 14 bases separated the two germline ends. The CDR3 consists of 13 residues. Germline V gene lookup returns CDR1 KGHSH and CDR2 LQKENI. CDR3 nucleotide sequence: TGTGCCAGCTCACCACCCGCCACGACATCGCACACCTTC. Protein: CASSPPATTSHTF.

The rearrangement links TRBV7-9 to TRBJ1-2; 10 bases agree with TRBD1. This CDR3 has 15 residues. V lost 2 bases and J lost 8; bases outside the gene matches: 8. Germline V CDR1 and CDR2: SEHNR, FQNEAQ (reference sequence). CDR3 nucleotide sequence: TGTGCCAGCAGCTTATCGGGACAGGGGTTGATGGGCTACACCTTC. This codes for CASSLSGQGLMGYTF.

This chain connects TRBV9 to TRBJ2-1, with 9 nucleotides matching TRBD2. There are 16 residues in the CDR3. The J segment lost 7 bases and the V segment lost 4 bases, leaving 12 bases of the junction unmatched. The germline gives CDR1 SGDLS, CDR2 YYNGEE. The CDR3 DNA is TGTGCCAGCAGCCCCCGCGAGGCGGGAGGGCCGAATGAGCAGTTCTTC. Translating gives CASSPREAGGPNEQFF.

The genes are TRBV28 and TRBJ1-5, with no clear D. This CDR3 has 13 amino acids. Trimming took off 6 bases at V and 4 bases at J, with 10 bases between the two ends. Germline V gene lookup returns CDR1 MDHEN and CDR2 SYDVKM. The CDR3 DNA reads TGTGCCAGCAGGTATGACGGGAATCAGCCCCAGCATTTT. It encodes CASRYDGNQPQHF.

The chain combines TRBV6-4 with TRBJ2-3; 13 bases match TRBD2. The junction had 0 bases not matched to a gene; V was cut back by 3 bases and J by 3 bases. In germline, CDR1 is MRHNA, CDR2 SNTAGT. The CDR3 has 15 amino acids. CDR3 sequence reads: CASSETSGGTDTQYF. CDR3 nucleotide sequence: TGTGCCAGCAGTGAGACTAGCGGGGGGACAGATACGCAGTATTTT.

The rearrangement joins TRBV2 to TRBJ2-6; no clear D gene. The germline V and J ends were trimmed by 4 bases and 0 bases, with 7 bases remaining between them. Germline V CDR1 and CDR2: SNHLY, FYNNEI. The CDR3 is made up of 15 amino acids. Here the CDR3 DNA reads TGTGCCAGCAGTGTAAAGAGCTCTGGGGCCAACGTCCTGACTTTC. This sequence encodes CASSVKSSGANVLTF.

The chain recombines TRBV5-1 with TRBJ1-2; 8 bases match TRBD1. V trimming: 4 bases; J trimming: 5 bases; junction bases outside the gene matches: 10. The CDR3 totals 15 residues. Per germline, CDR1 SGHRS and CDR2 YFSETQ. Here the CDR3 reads CASSIGQGPLYGYTF. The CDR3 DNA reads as TGCGCCAGCAGCATAGGACAGGGACCCTTGTATGGCTACACCTTC.